This T cell receptor (beta chain) was observed in a study of OX40 agonist ivuxolimab in advanced cancers. Across the whole study: Head and neck, renal cell, melanoma or hepatocellular carcinoma were the cancers that dose-escalation patients had. Partial responses occurred in three patients (one hepatocellular carcinoma, two cutaneous melanoma).

Generated by immunoSEQ multiplex PCR, the TCRdb table keeps only in-frame clones and is missing some. The profile covers 35,000 to 50,000 clones, with more than 70% appearing a single time and around 12% taken by the ten largest. Per the germline V gene, CDR1 is MGHRA and CDR2 is YSYEKL. V was shortened by 1 base and J by 2 bases, with 12 bases between the two germline ends. CDR3 length: 15 residues. Details on this clone: Antigen specificity is unknown.

Findings and caveats of the study: With doses of 0.1-3.0 mg/kg, partial responders showed among the lowest clonal expansion. Antigen specificity remained undetermined for the expanded peripheral T cells.

V gene TRBV4-1 combines with J gene TRBJ2-7; D gene ambiguous. The clonotype was recovered from an adult with an advanced solid tumor such as melanoma, head and neck, liver or kidney cancer. Sequencing was performed on CD4+ or CD8+ T cells sorted from blood, taken in a trial of the OX40 agonist ivuxolimab. The CDR3 here is CASSQVTHSPYEQYF. DNA of the CDR3: TGCGCCAGCAGCCAAGTAACCCACTCCCCCTACGAGCAGTACTTC.